The source of this T cell receptor beta chain is a study of T cell responses to AZD1222 COVID-19 vaccine. Study information: Whether given at about 4 or about 12 weeks, second doses were pooled.

Trimming took 6 bases from V and 3 from J, leaving 14 bases between them. The germline gives CDR1 MNHEY, CDR2 SVGAGI. The CDR3 totals 15 residues. Profiled with immunoSEQ multiplex PCR; TCRdb holds only in-frame clones, not every one. Among about 130,000 clones listed, 88% were seen once. Overall study results and limits: Baseline seropositivity characterized only six AZD1222 recipients. Spike-wide coverage was observed for vaccine-associated CD4 TCRs, with dominant responses at 160-218 and 743-854. Clonal diversity was possibly underestimated; the donors were predominantly white British and more often female.

Worth noting for this clone: Its antigen is currently unknown.

The chain employs TRBV6-5 and TRBJ2-2; the D gene is possibly TRBD1 (5 bases). The TCR sequence derives from an adult in good health. The input for sequencing was peripheral blood, taken on day 0 of AZD1222 vaccination. The CDR3 nucleotides are TGTGCCAGCAGCAATGGGCAACAGGACACCGGGGAGCTGTTTTTT. Translation: CASSNGQQDTGELFF.